This T cell receptor beta chain was documented in a study of somatic mutations in cytotoxic T cells in rheumatoid arthritis (dated by TCRdb to 2016 to 2017). Describing the broader study: Peripheral blood (about 28 ml EDTA) was collected from patients immediately after diagnosis and before any treatment began. Some V beta antibody-stained T-cell populations were flow-sorted on a FACSAria II or Sony SH800 at nearly 100% purity, and sorted V beta1+ cells also underwent TCRB sequencing. The study asked whether expanded CD8+ T-cell clones in newly diagnosed, untreated rheumatoid arthritis carry somatic mutations, and used TCRB deep sequencing to characterize clonality. For roughly 63 rheumatoid arthritis patients and 20 or so healthy controls, TCRB deep sequencing was carried out. The median ages of the patient and control groups were essentially identical.

Genomic DNA underwent TCRB CDR3 sequencing using the immunoSEQ assay. In the source study's methods: Published virus-specific TCRB sequences were compared with patient CD8+ clones larger than 1%, and only a few matches were found. Nothing other than productive TCRB rearrangements was included in the analyses. A clone was defined by a unique TCRB CDR3 sequence, and clonality was computed as a productive clonality index based on Shannon entropy. Repertoire overlap for a pair of samples was computed from each clone's template counts relative to total templates per sample. V-gene usage from TCRB sequencing and V-gene usage measured by flow cytometry were correlated (Spearman r of under 0.7). Held by TCRdb, this immuneACCESS table contains in-frame sequences only and omits some clones. Under half of the omission traces to an unresolved V gene where checked; the cause of the rest is unknown. The V and J calls and clone size are taken from that table; D and trimming were inferred from the DNA. The sample table contains about 10,000 clones; only one count was recorded for 85% to 95% of them. The top ten hold about 14% of the sample.

Including cysteine and phenylalanine, the CDR3 has 13 amino acids. The entry retains the CDR3 DNA only, 39 bases that are in frame from base 1. Trimming costs V 0 bases and J 3 bases, and their ends lie 6 bases apart. CDR1 and CDR2 are read off the germline V gene (reference sequence) as WNHNN and SYGVQD. Paper-wide results and their limitations: The finding that TRBV07 was slightly underrepresented in patients was left unadjusted for multiple comparisons. In patients, CD8+ clonality rose with age (Spearman r of about 0.51), which was not the case in healthy controls. In about an eighth of the roughly 60 patients the largest CD8+ clone exceeded 20% of CD8+ cells, and several identical CD8+ TCRB sequences were shared between blood and synovial fluid. It was unknown which antigens the expanded CD8+ clones targeted, and their absence from virus-specific databases did not exclude viral specificity. CD8+ T-cell clonality did not differ significantly between rheumatoid arthritis patients and age-matched healthy controls.

On an AutoMACS, CD4+ and CD8+ cells were isolated via positive magnetic bead selection, and their purity was verified by flow cytometry. Clonal expansions were first screened by flow cytometry with a TCR V beta antibody panel, then characterized by TCRB deep sequencing of sorted CD8+ fractions. Ficoll-Paque PLUS density gradient separation was used to isolate peripheral blood mononuclear cells. Nucleospin Tissue or Tissue XS kits were used to extract DNA from CD4-enriched, CD8-enriched or PBMC samples, and a Qubit 2.0 fluorometer was used for quantification. Comments on this clone: The specificity of this receptor is unknown. No per-base quality is available; no much larger clone lies one base away.

Sequencing used CD8+ T cells sorted from blood. The source of this sequence is a woman aged 18-29 years with rheumatoid arthritis. Here the chain combines TRBV10-1 and TRBJ2-7, with no confidently assigned D gene. The DNA sequence is given as TGCGCCAGCAGTGAGTCGGGCAGCTACGAGCAGTACTTC. Its translation is CASSESGSYEQYF.